A single sample is the source of the 2 T cell receptor beta chains below, sequenced in a study of blood T cell repertoires in COVID-19. Produced via immunoSEQ multiplex PCR; TCRdb's table is partial and in-frame only. The sample holds over 150,000 clones; nearly 80% are singletons and the top ten take less than 30%. Sequences were obtained from peripheral blood. The receptor set was obtained from a woman between 70 and 85 years old with acute or convalescent COVID-19.

In the case of this clone: This may stem from a read error, because a much larger clone lies one nucleotide away. This rearrangement joins TRBV6-1 to TRBJ2-1, with 11 bases matching TRBD2. Unmatched junction bases numbered 2, after V lost 3 bases and J lost 4 bases. Germline CDR1 reads MNHNS; CDR2 reads SASEGT. The CDR3 is 15 amino acids. CDR3 DNA: TGTGCCAGCAGTGACGGGACTAGCGGATACAATGAGCAGTTCTTC. Its protein is CASSDGTSGYNEQFF.

In regard to this clone: The sample contains more than one DNA sequence encoding this CDR3. The gene calls are TRBV2 and TRBJ1-5, with D uncertain. V lost 4 bases to trimming and J lost 9 bases, with 7 bases between them. The length of the CDR3 is 11 residues. Germline loops: CDR1 SNHLY, CDR2 FYNNEI. The CDR3, as DNA: TGTGCCAGCAGTGTCCGAGGGCCCCAGCATTTT. As protein: CASSVRGPQHF.